Listed here are 31 T cell receptor beta chains from one sample, sequenced in a study of vaccination effects on CD4 cells after COVID-19. Using immunoSEQ multiplex PCR, the repertoire was profiled, and TCRdb retains in-frame clones only, with some absent. Here the sample spans fewer than 35,000 clones, about 69% being singletons. Expansion of antigen-specific CD4+ T cells with viral peptide pools was carried out by the ViraFEST assay before sequencing. With 10 to 11 days of culture completed, CD4+ T cells were isolated. PCR-confirmed SARS-CoV-2 infection occurred in the person between March and December 2020. Which antigens these TCRs recognize remains unknown. This material consisted of CD4+ T cells from PBMCs cultured with a peptide pool, taken before COVID-19 vaccination. Source of these receptors: a human donor who had a prior SARS-CoV-2 infection.

CDR3 region: CASSWATGQTQYF. Here the CDR3 DNA reads TGTGCCAGCAGTTGGGCCACCGGGCAGACCCAGTACTTC. The chain carries TRBV2 and TRBJ2-5; D not resolved. Trimming removed 5 bases from V and 6 bases from J, with 13 bases in between. The CDR3 is 13 amino acids. CDR1 is SNHLY and CDR2 is FYNNEI in the germline V gene.

The chain combines TRBV6-5 with TRBJ2-1; tentative D call: TRBD2 (5 bases). The CDR3 totals 14 residues. Looked up from germline, CDR1 is MNHEY and CDR2 is SVGAGI. The V end lost 6 bases, the J end lost 0 bases, and 9 bases lay between the germline ends. CDR3 coding DNA: TGTGCCAGCAGGCAGAGGGACTCCTACAATGAGCAGTTCTTC. This sequence encodes CASRQRDSYNEQFF.

The chain links TRBV7-9 to TRBJ2-5; no clear D. Germline CDR1 SEHNR, CDR2 FQNEAQ (reference sequence). This CDR3 region has 14 residues. The V end was cut by 5 bases, the J end by 1 base, with 11 bases between. This CDR3 reads CASSLNILQETQYF. As DNA, the CDR3 is TGTGCCAGCAGCCTGAACATACTCCAAGAGACCCAGTACTTC.

This rearrangement joins TRBV3-1 (or the pseudogene TRBV3-2) to TRBJ2-3; D is uncertain. With 4 bases removed from V and 1 base from J, the gap between germline ends came to 6 bases. This CDR3 comprises 13 residues. CDR1 and CDR2 from the germline V gene are LGHDT and YNNKEL (reference sequence). Written as DNA, the CDR3 is TGTGCCAGCAGCCCAAGGGGCACAGATACGCAGTATTTT. This sequence encodes CASSPRGTDTQYF.

V gene TRBV3-1 (or the pseudogene TRBV3-2) combines with J gene TRBJ2-1; 12 positions agree with TRBD2. The CDR3 contains 18 residues. The germline CDR1 and CDR2 sequences are LGHDT and YNNKEL (reference sequence). The trim removed 0 bases at V and 10 bases at J, leaving 13 bases unmatched. DNA for the CDR3: TGTGCCAGCAGCCAAGATCCATCGAGGACTAGCGGGACCCCCGAGCAGTTCTTC. Protein sequence: CASSQDPSRTSGTPEQFF.

The chain carries TRBV2 and TRBJ2-3; D possibly corresponds to TRBD1 (6 bases). CDR1 and CDR2 (germline): SNHLY, FYNNEI. Trimming shortened V by 6 bases and J by 3 bases, and 13 bases separated the two germline ends. CDR3 size: 14 residues. CDR3 region: CASREQGQTDTQYF. As DNA, the CDR3 is TGTGCCAGCAGAGAACAGGGTCAGACAGATACGCAGTATTTT.

The rearrangement joins TRBV6-5 to TRBJ1-6; TRBD1 aligns across 10 bases. J was trimmed by 4 bases and V by 10 bases; bases with no gene match: 7. Germline assignment: CDR1 MNHEY and CDR2 SVGAGI. The CDR3 runs 15 residues. The CDR3 DNA is TGTGCCACCGACAGGGGGCTATATTATAATTCACCCCTCCACTTT. Its translation is CATDRGLYYNSPLHF.

This chain's CDR3 is CARSLYRMNREDEKLFF. In DNA form, the CDR3 reads TGTGCCAGAAGCTTGTACAGGATGAACAGGGAGGACGAAAAACTGTTTTTT. V and J are TRBV5-3 and TRBJ1-4; weak D call: TRBD1 (6 bases). TRBV5-3 counts as an open reading frame of uncertain function. The CDR3 extends over 17 amino acids. V was clipped by 1 base and J by 8 bases, with 21 bases between them.

This clone appeared once. This chain connects TRBV19 to TRBJ1-2; the match to TRBD1 covers 7 bases. Germline CDR1 reads LNHDA; CDR2 reads SQIVND (reference sequence). V shed 9 bases and J 4 bases; nucleotides not matched to a gene: 11. The CDR3 covers 14 residues. CDR3 nucleotides: TGTGCCAGCCAGGGACAGACCGACTTCTATGGCTACACCTTC. Protein: CASQGQTDFYGYTF.

This chain's CDR3 is CASSPTPGIGYTF. In DNA form, the CDR3 reads TGTGCCAGCAGCCCCACCCCGGGTATTGGCTACACCTTC. The V gene is TRBV7-3, the J gene TRBJ1-2; D not certain. This CDR3 contains 13 residues. The V gene's germline CDR1 is SGHTA and CDR2 FQGTGA. With 5 bases removed from V and 7 bases from J, the gap between germline ends came to 14 bases.

The chain joins TRBV9 to TRBJ2-1; TRBD2 aligns across 9 bases. The length of the CDR3 is 18 residues. Germline assignment: CDR1 SGDLS and CDR2 YYNGEE. V shed 4 bases and J 1 base; nucleotides not matched to a gene: 12. CDR3 DNA sequence: TGTGCCAGCAGCCTGCGACTTGCGGGGGGGCCGTCCTACAATGAGCAGTTCTTC. Its protein is CASSLRLAGGPSYNEQFF.

The V gene is TRBV6-5, the J gene TRBJ1-1; D is possibly TRBD1 (5 bases). The CDR3 has 15 amino acids. CDR1 and CDR2 from the germline V gene are MNHEY and SVGAGI. V shed 5 bases and J shed 5 bases, with 18 bases lying between them. The CDR3 sequence is CASSTPGTLGTEAFF. CDR3 sequence (DNA): TGTGCCAGCAGTACCCCGGGGACCTTAGGGACTGAAGCTTTCTTT.

The chain links TRBV2 to TRBJ2-1, with TRBD1 matching over 11 bases. V trimming: 4 bases; J trimming: 1 base; junction bases outside the gene matches: 9. Germline CDR1 reads SNHLY; CDR2 reads FYNNEI. CDR3 length: 18 residues. For the CDR3, the DNA is TGTGCCAGCAGTGGTCTGGACAGGGGGCGAATTTCCTACAATGAGCAGTTCTTC. It encodes CASSGLDRGRISYNEQFF.

This clone showed up just once. CDR3 protein: CASSLSGGRTSYNEQFF. CDR3 bases: TGTGCCAGCAGCTTATCTGGCGGGAGGACCTCCTACAATGAGCAGTTCTTC. The chain uses TRBV7-3 and TRBJ2-1; TRBD2 matches 8 bases. Germline CDR1 is SGHTA and CDR2 is FQGTGA. The V segment lost 2 bases and the J segment 0 bases; nucleotides outside the gene matches: 6. CDR3 length: 17 residues.

The table lists this clone with a few counts. The J gene is TRBJ2-1, the V gene TRBV4-1; TRBD1 is a possible D gene (5 bases). Germline lookup yields CDR1 MGHRA and CDR2 YSYEKL. CDR3 size: 16 residues. The V end lost 6 bases, the J end lost 6 bases, and 21 bases lay between the germline ends. DNA for the CDR3: TGCGCCAGCAGACCTACCCTTGGGGCAAGGAGCAATGAGCAGTTCTTC. Amino acid sequence: CASRPTLGARSNEQFF.

The rearrangement uses TRBV2 and TRBJ1-1; no clear D gene. V dropped 2 bases and J dropped 8 bases, with 12 bases sitting between them. The V gene's germline CDR1 is SNHLY and CDR2 FYNNEI. The CDR3 covers 13 residues. CDR3: CASSERVATEAFF. CDR3 bases: TGTGCCAGCAGTGAAAGGGTGGCGACAGAAGCTTTCTTT.

The rearrangement uses TRBV7-6 and TRBJ2-3, with 8 bases matching TRBD2. Unmatched junction bases numbered 9, after V lost 5 bases and J lost 2 bases. Per germline, CDR1 SGHVS and CDR2 FNYEAQ. CDR3 length: 16 residues. This chain's CDR3 is CASSTKREFYTDTQYF. CDR3 nucleotides: TGTGCCAGCAGCACCAAGCGGGAGTTCTACACAGATACGCAGTATTTT.

The genes are TRBV5-1 and TRBJ1-1, with D hard to call. Per the germline V gene, CDR1 is SGHRS and CDR2 is YFSETQ. The V end lost 0 bases, the J end lost 1 base, and 4 bases lay between the germline ends. This CDR3 has 13 amino acids. CDR3 in DNA: TGCGCCAGCAGCTTGGAATCGAACACTGAAGCTTTCTTT. Its translation: CASSLESNTEAFF.

This chain links TRBV7-9 with TRBJ2-5; D is uncertain. V was shortened by 6 bases and J by 1 base, with 9 bases between the two germline ends. The germline gives CDR1 SEHNR, CDR2 FQNEAQ (reference sequence). The CDR3 consists of 13 residues. The DNA of the CDR3 is TGTGCCAGCAGTCCTACCTCCCAAGAGACCCAGTACTTC. It is translated as CASSPTSQETQYF.

This chain links TRBV5-1 with TRBJ1-1, with D unresolved. CDR3 length: 13 residues. V gave up 8 bases and J gave up 1 base, with 12 bases separating them. CDR1 is SGHRS, CDR2 YFSETQ, per germline. CDR3 in DNA: TGCGCCAGTCGGAGGTCGGCGAACACTGAAGCTTTCTTT. Its translation: CASRRSANTEAFF.

This clone was recorded only once. CDR3 nucleotide sequence: TGTGCCAGCTCCCCCCAGGGGAGCAATCAGCCCCAGCATTTT. As protein: CASSPQGSNQPQHF. The chain combines TRBV18 with TRBJ1-5, with D possibly TRBD1 on 6 matching bases. The CDR3 sequence is 14 residues long. Trimming stripped 6 bases from V and 1 base from J, with 10 bases between. The germline V gene has CDR1 KGHSH and CDR2 LQKENI.

The genes are TRBV30 and TRBJ2-7, with 7 bases fitting TRBD2. The junction had 4 bases not matched to a gene; V was cut back by 4 bases and J by 7 bases. Germline CDR1 is GTSNPN and CDR2 is SVGIG (reference sequence). The CDR3 is made up of 11 amino acids. This CDR3 reads CAWKRGWEQYF. The CDR3 DNA is TGTGCCTGGAAGCGGGGTTGGGAGCAGTACTTC.

This clone was detected only a few times. The rearrangement uses TRBV18 and TRBJ1-2, with TRBD1 identical over 9 bases. In germline, CDR1 is KGHSH, CDR2 LQKENI. The CDR3 spans 13 residues. J was trimmed by 7 bases and V by 3 bases; bases with no gene match: 3. CDR3 sequence: CASSPTGGPGYTF. The CDR3 DNA is TGTGCCAGCTCACCCACAGGGGGCCCTGGCTACACCTTC. Filled out from reference TRBV18 and TRBJ1-2, the complete variable domain reads NAGVMQNPRHLVRRRGQEARLRCSPMKGHSHVYWYRQLPEEGLKFMVYLQKENIIDESGMPKERFSAEFPKEGPSILRIQQVVRGDSAAYFCASSPTGGPGYTFGSGTRLTVV.

The CDR3 sequence: CASTLGVPSPLHF. The CDR3 DNA reads TGTGCCAGTACCCTTGGGGTGCCTTCACCCCTCCACTTT. This chain joins TRBV19 and TRBJ1-6; D call uncertain. The CDR3 extends over 13 amino acids. Germline V lookup: CDR1 LNHDA, CDR2 SQIVND (reference sequence). V lost 7 bases and J lost 9, with 13 bases in between.

The J gene is TRBJ1-1, the V gene TRBV15; 7 nucleotides match TRBD1. Germline values: CDR1 LNHNV, CDR2 YYDKDF (reference sequence). The CDR3 is 14 residues long. Germline trimming cut 1 base from V and 3 bases from J; bases unmatched to any gene: 2. CDR3 sequence reads: CATSRVQGYTEAFF. The CDR3 nucleotides are TGTGCCACCAGCAGAGTACAGGGGTACACTGAAGCTTTCTTT.

This clone appeared once. The rearrangement links TRBV2 to TRBJ1-1; D call uncertain. Germline V CDR1 and CDR2: SNHLY, FYNNEI. Trimming pared 6 bases from V and 11 bases from J, leaving 16 bases between. This CDR3 is built from 12 residues. CDR3 coding DNA: TGTGCCAGCAGGCGAGGCCATCTGAAGGCTTTCTTT. Protein product: CASRRGHLKAFF. The full variable domain, rest sourced from reference TRBV2 and TRBJ1-1, is EPEVTQTPSHQVTQMGQEVILRCVPISNHLYFYWYRQILGQKVEFLVSFYNNEISEKSEIFDDQFSVERPDGSNFTLKIRSTKLEDSAMYFCASRRGHLKAFFGQGTRLTVV.

This sequence joins TRBV5-5 and TRBJ2-7; D might be TRBD1 or TRBD2, each matching 5 bases. CDR1 is SGHKS, CDR2 YYEKEE, per germline (reference sequence). The V end lost 4 bases, the J end lost 3 bases, and 20 bases lay between the germline ends. The CDR3 runs 16 residues. CDR3 DNA: TGTGCCAGCAGCAGGTTCATGGGACGATCCTTCTACGAGCAGTACTTC. It yields the protein CASSRFMGRSFYEQYF.

The chain joins TRBV30 to TRBJ2-4; no clear D. Trimming stripped 4 bases from V and 0 bases from J, with 10 bases between. This CDR3 has 14 residues. Germline lookup yields CDR1 GTSNPN and CDR2 SVGIG (reference sequence). The CDR3 reads CAWKENLAKNIQYF. As DNA, the CDR3 is TGTGCCTGGAAGGAGAACCTAGCCAAAAACATTCAGTACTTC.

The gene calls are TRBV5-1 and TRBJ2-5, with D possibly being TRBD1 or TRBD2 (7 bases each). Germline V CDR1 and CDR2: SGHRS, YFSETQ. Trimming shortened V by 4 bases and J by 4 bases, and 23 bases separated the two germline ends. This CDR3 is built from 17 residues. The CDR3 DNA reads as TGCGCCAGCAGCCCCGGGGGAGGGGGCGCGATCGGAGAGACCCAGTACTTC. Amino acids: CASSPGGGGAIGETQYF. The whole variable domain, filled in from reference TRBV5-1 and TRBJ2-5, reads KAGVTQTPRYLIKTRGQQVTLSCSPISGHRSVSWYQQTPGQGLQFLFEYFSETQRNKGNFPGRFSGRQFSNSRSEMNVSTLELGDSALYLCASSPGGGGAIGETQYFGPGTRLLVL.

The rearrangement links TRBV19 to TRBJ1-5; 7 nucleotides agree with TRBD1. The junction had 7 bases not matched to a gene; V was cut back by 11 bases and J by 3 bases. Germline-derived CDR1 and CDR2 are LNHDA and SQIVND (reference sequence). CDR3 length: 13 residues. CDR3 sequence reads: CASRDSLNQPQHF. The CDR3 DNA reads TGTGCCTCTAGGGACAGCCTCAATCAGCCCCAGCATTTT.

The chain has TRBV28 and TRBJ2-7; the match to TRBD1 covers 8 bases. Germline values: CDR1 MDHEN, CDR2 SYDVKM. V trimming: 5 bases; J trimming: 2 bases; junction bases outside the gene matches: 8. The CDR3 has 15 residues. CDR3 bases: TGTGCCAGCAGTATCACCGGGACAGGAGCCTACGAGCAGTACTTC. Protein sequence: CASSITGTGAYEQYF. Based on the CDR3 plus reference TRBV28 and TRBJ2-7, the full variable domain is DVKVTQSSRYLVKRTGEKVFLECVQDMDHENMFWYRQDPGLGLRLIYFSYDVKMKEKGDIPEGYSVSREKKERFSLILESASTNQTSMYLCASSITGTGAYEQYFGPGTRLTVT.